This T cell receptor (beta chain) was profiled in a study of blood T cell repertoires in COVID-19. The CDR3 loop spans 13 amino acids. The germline gives CDR1 SGHAT, CDR2 FQNNGV. Trimming pared 2 bases from V and 8 bases from J, leaving 10 bases between. This table comes from immunoSEQ multiplex PCR, and its TCRdb copy is limited to in-frame clones, with some not included. Here the sample spans fewer than 90,000 clones, about 83% being singletons. The sequence was collected from a human donor in a cohort sampled during active COVID-19. The chain combines TRBV11-2 with TRBJ2-1, with a weak D call TRBD1 (6 bases). The specimen was peripheral blood. CDR3 nucleotide sequence: TGTGCCAGCAGCTTAAAAGGGGGTCATGAGCAGTTCTTC. Amino acid sequence: CASSLKGGHEQFF.